The 14 T cell receptor beta chains below come from one sample, sequenced in a study of cytomegalovirus exposure and HLA in healthy donors (dated by TCRdb to about 2017). The library was prepared using the immunoSEQ multiplex PCR assay. The multiplex PCR relied on a mix of 60 forward primers for TCR Vbeta segments and 13 reverse primers for TCR Jbeta segments. TCRdb took this table from immuneACCESS and kept in-frame rearrangements with V and J called. Such tables lack part of the clones; where checked against another copy, unresolved V genes explain under half of the gap, and the rest is unexplained. This sample comprises some 130,000 clones, 80% of them detected only once. Of the sample, about 2.6% is held by the ten largest clones. The sample consisted of PBMCs. The receptors were sampled from a man aged 30 to 39 in good health and CMV-seronegative.

In its sample, this clone was seen a few times. The rearrangement joins TRBV20-1 to TRBJ2-1, with D possibly TRBD2 on 5 matching bases. Trimming cost V 3 bases and J 7 bases, with 7 bases left between them. CDR3 length equals 11 residues. Germline-derived CDR1 and CDR2 are DFQATT and SNEGSKA (reference sequence). The CDR3 region is CSARRENEQFF. In nucleotides, the CDR3 is TGCAGTGCTAGGAGGGAAAATGAGCAGTTCTTC.

V gene TRBV27 combines with J gene TRBJ2-7, with D possibly matching TRBD1 (6 bases). The CDR3 covers 14 residues. Trimming left V 7 bases short and J 5 bases short, with 18 bases between. Germline CDR1 reads MNHEY; CDR2 reads SMNVEV (reference sequence). The CDR3: CASTPTGLFHEQYF. The CDR3 DNA follows: TGTGCCAGCACCCCGACAGGATTATTCCACGAGCAGTACTTC.

The V gene is TRBV6-5, the J gene TRBJ1-2, with 9 bases aligning to TRBD1. CDR3 length equals 14 residues. J lost 7 bases, V lost 7 bases, and 10 bases had no gene match. The V gene's germline CDR1 is MNHEY and CDR2 SVGAGI. The CDR3 coding sequence is TGTGCCAGCACTGGGACAGGGAAGGTCTCTGGCTACACCTTC. Protein product: CASTGTGKVSGYTF.

J is TRBJ2-1 and V is TRBV5-1; the D is unclear. The germline V gene encodes CDR1 SGHRS and CDR2 YFSETQ. V was clipped by 2 bases and J by 10 bases, with 19 bases between them. This CDR3 contains 15 residues. The CDR3 is CASSFGVRQVGEQFF. The CDR3 coding sequence is TGCGCCAGCAGCTTCGGCGTCAGGCAGGTCGGAGAGCAGTTCTTC.

The genes are TRBV27 and TRBJ2-7; TRBD1 agrees at 7 bases. The CDR3 loop spans 14 amino acids. After removal of 4 bases from V and 5 bases from J, the junction contained 8 bases not matched to a gene. Germline V lookup: CDR1 MNHEY, CDR2 SMNVEV (reference sequence). The CDR3 region has the DNA TGTGCCAGCAGTTCGACAGGGTGGTGGAACGAGCAGTACTTC. Its protein product is CASSSTGWWNEQYF.

The chain carries TRBV7-2 and TRBJ1-3; D ambiguous. Per germline, CDR1 SGHTA and CDR2 FQGNSA. V was shortened by 1 base and J by 4 bases, with 17 bases between the two germline ends. The CDR3 covers 17 residues. The CDR3 DNA reads TGTGCCAGCAGCTTAGGGGTCCAGGTCGCCTTAGGAAACACCATATATTTT. Its protein is CASSLGVQVALGNTIYF.

Written as DNA, the CDR3 is TGTGCCAGCAGCTTGGGACAGAAAAGGACTGGAAACACCATATATTTT. It codes for CASSLGQKRTGNTIYF. The chain has TRBV7-8 and TRBJ1-3; 7 bases line up with TRBD1. There are 16 residues in the CDR3. After removal of 3 bases from V and 2 bases from J, the junction contained 7 bases not matched to a gene. Germline lookup yields CDR1 SGHVS and CDR2 FQNEAQ.

V and J are TRBV28 and TRBJ2-7; a weak D match, TRBD2 (5 bases). This CDR3 spans 17 amino acids. Trimming removed 3 bases from V and 2 bases from J, with 20 bases in between. Per germline, CDR1 MDHEN and CDR2 SYDVKM. This CDR3 reads CASSFSMVRGLTYEQYF. CDR3 bases: TGTGCCAGCAGTTTCAGTATGGTCCGGGGTTTAACCTACGAGCAGTACTTC.

This sequence joins TRBV6-1 and TRBJ2-1; TRBD1 is a possible D gene (5 bases). CDR3 size: 13 residues. Germline CDR1 and CDR2: MNHNS and SASEGT. V was pared by 4 bases and J by 6 bases, with 10 bases between. Here the CDR3 reads CASSARARNEQFF. CDR3 DNA sequence: TGTGCCAGCAGTGCCAGGGCACGCAATGAGCAGTTCTTC.

This chain uses TRBV4-1 with TRBJ2-5; D ambiguous. The J call is uncertain, as TRBJ2-7 better fits the DNA end. This CDR3 spans 16 amino acids. From germline, CDR1 is MGHRA and CDR2 YSYEKL. CDR3 sequence (DNA): TGCGCCAGCAGCCCCCTTGCGGAAGGTAGCTCCTACGAGCAGTACTTC. As protein: CASSPLAEGSSYEQYF.

Regarding this clone: Other DNA sequences in the sample encode the same CDR3. The chain carries TRBV5-1 and TRBJ1-1, with a weak D call TRBD1 (6 bases). CDR3 length: 14 amino acids. Germline CDR1 and CDR2: SGHRS and YFSETQ. The V gene lost 1 base and the J gene lost 0 bases, with 7 bases spanning the gap. The CDR3 here is CASSLTGLNTEAFF. As DNA, the CDR3 is TGCGCCAGCAGCTTGACAGGGTTGAACACTGAAGCTTTCTTT.

This clone was counted once. The chain recombines TRBV4-3 with TRBJ2-3; 7 bases line up with TRBD2. CDR3 length: 16 amino acids. With 1 base clipped from V and 4 bases from J, the junction kept 8 bases outside the gene matches. From germline, CDR1 is LGHNA and CDR2 YSLEER. The CDR3 nucleotides read TGCGCCAGCAGCCAAGGGGGCGGGAGTGGCTCAGATACGCAGTATTTT. It is translated as CASSQGGGSGSDTQYF.

V and J are TRBV5-4 and TRBJ2-1, with TRBD2 identical over 11 bases. V lost 3 bases, J lost 6 bases, and 8 bases stayed unmatched. Germline CDR1 reads SGHNT; CDR2 reads YYREEE (reference sequence). CDR3 length equals 16 residues. This chain's CDR3 is CASSYGLAGPTNEQFF. The CDR3 DNA sequence: TGTGCCAGCAGCTATGGACTAGCGGGTCCCACCAATGAGCAGTTCTTC.

This clone was counted only a few times. This chain joins TRBV7-2 and TRBJ1-2; TRBD1 aligns across 11 bases. The CDR3 sequence is 16 residues long. CDR1 SGHTA and CDR2 FQGNSA come from the germline V gene. The V and J ends lost 5 bases and 3 bases, in that order; junction bases with no gene match: 8. The CDR3 coding sequence is TGTGCCAGCAGCGGAAACCGGGACAGGGGGGACTATGGCTACACCTTC. Its translation is CASSGNRDRGDYGYTF.